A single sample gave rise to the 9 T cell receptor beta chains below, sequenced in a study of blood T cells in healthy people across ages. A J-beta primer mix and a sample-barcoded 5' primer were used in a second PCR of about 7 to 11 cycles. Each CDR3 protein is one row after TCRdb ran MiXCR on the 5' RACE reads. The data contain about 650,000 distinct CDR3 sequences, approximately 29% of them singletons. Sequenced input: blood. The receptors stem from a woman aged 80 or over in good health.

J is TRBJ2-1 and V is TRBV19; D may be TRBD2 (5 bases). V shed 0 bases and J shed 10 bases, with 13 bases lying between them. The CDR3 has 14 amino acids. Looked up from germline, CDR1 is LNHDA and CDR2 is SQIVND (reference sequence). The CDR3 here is CASSIDRGREEQFF. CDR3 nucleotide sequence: TGTGCCAGTAGTATAGATCGAGGAAGGGAGGAGCAGTTCTTC.

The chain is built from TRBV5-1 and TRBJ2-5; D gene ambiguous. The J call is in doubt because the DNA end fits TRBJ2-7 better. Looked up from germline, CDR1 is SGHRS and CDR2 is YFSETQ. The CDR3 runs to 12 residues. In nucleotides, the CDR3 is TGCGCCAGCAGCGTAAACAGTGGCGAGCAGTACTTC. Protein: CASSVNSGEQYF.

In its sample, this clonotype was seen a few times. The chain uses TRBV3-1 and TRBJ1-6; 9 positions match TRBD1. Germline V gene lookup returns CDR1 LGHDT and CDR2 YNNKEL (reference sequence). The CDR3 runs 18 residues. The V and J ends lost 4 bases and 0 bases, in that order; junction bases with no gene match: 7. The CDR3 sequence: CASSLGQGSSSYNSPLHF. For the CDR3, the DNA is TGTGCCAGCAGCCTGGGACAGGGCTCAAGCTCCTATAATTCACCCCTCCACTTT.

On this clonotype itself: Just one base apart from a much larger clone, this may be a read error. CDR3 sequence: CASSLIGGDGNEQFF. CDR3 nucleotide sequence: TGTGCCAGCAGCTTAATTGGTGGGGATGGGAATGAGCAGTTCTTC. The chain uses TRBV7-3 and TRBJ2-1; D ambiguous. From germline, CDR1 is SGHTA and CDR2 FQGTGA. Trimming pared 1 base from V and 7 bases from J, leaving 14 bases between. The CDR3 runs 15 residues.

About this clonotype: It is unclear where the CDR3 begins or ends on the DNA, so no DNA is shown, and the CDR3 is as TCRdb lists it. CDR3 residues: CSVAGGAGGANVRTF. The J gene is TRBJ2-6, the V gene TRBV29-1; the D call of TRBD1 is as the table states it, not checked on the DNA. CDR1 SQVTM and CDR2 ANQGSEA come from the germline V gene. The CDR3 totals 15 residues, both ends included.

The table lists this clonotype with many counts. CDR3 loop: CASSLDWIGRDGYTF. The CDR3 DNA is TGTGCCAGCAGCTTAGATTGGATAGGGAGGGATGGCTACACCTTC. V usage is TRBV7-2 and J usage is TRBJ1-2; D gene ambiguous. Deletions cut 1 base from V and 6 bases from J, with 15 bases between. This CDR3 is 15 amino acids long. Per the germline V gene, CDR1 is SGHTA and CDR2 is FQGNSA.

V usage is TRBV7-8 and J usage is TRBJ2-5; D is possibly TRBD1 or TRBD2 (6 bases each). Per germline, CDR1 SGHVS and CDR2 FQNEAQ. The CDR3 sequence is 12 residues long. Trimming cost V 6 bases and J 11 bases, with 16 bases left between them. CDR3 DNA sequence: TGTGCCAGCAGTTACCCTAGGGGGGAGCAGTACTTC. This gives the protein CASSYPRGEQYF. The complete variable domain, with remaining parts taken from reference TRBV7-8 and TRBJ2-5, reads GAGVSQSPRYKVAKRGQDVALRCDPISGHVSLFWYQQALGQGPEFLTYFQNEAQLDKSGLPSDRFFAERPEGSVSTLKIQRTQQEDSAVYLCASSYPRGEQYFGPGTRLLVL.

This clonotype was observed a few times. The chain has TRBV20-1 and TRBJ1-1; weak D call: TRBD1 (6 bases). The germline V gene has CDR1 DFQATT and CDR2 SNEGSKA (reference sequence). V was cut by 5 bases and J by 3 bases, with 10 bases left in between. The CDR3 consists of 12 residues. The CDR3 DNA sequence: TGCAGTGCTTATACAGGGTACACTGAAGCTTTCTTT. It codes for CSAYTGYTEAFF.

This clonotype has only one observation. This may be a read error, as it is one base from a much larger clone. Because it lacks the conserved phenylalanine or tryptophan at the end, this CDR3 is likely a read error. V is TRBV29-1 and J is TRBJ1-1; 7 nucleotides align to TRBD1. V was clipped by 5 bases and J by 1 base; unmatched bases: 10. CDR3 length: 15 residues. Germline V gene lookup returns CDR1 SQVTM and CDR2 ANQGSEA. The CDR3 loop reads CSVLRDSKPNTEAFL. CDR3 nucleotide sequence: TGCAGCGTTCTTAGGGACAGCAAACCGAACACTGAAGCTTTCTTG.